This T cell receptor beta chain was retrieved from a study of blood T cell repertoires in COVID-19. Study in general: Sites in the United States, Italy and Spain provided acute and convalescent COVID-19 samples. The cDNA or gDNA used as material had been derived from T cells, B-cell-depleted T cells, or PBMCs.

In the study's own analysis: Cell counts per sample came from amplifying reference gene primers. Produced via immunoSEQ multiplex PCR; TCRdb's table is partial and in-frame only. The DNA was the basis for D and trimming; V, J and clone size are from that table. The sample shows 55,000 to 75,000 clones, over 80% of them seen only once. The CDR3 is made up of 15 amino acids. J was trimmed by 6 bases and V by 5 bases; bases with no gene match: 11. CDR1 is SEHNR, CDR2 FQNEAQ, per germline (reference sequence). The chain joins TRBV7-9 to TRBJ1-1; 8 positions agree with TRBD1. The receptor comes from a man aged 50 to 59 with active COVID-19. Sequences were obtained from peripheral blood. The CDR3: CASSRIQGALPEAFF. The CDR3 DNA reads as TGTGCCAGCAGCCGGATCCAGGGGGCGCTCCCTGAAGCTTTCTTT.